This T cell receptor beta chain stems from a study of cytomegalovirus exposure and HLA in healthy donors. Use of 60 Vbeta and 13 Jbeta primers characterized the PCR. Repertoires were generated with immunoSEQ multiplex PCR, while TCRdb's copy carries only in-frame clones and drops some. The table has 85,000 to 110,000 clones, over 70% seen once. The trim removed 0 bases at V and 5 bases at J, leaving 6 bases unmatched. The CDR3 loop spans 16 amino acids. CDR1 is LNHNV and CDR2 is YYDKDF in the germline V gene (reference sequence). The sequenced sample was PBMCs. The V gene is TRBV15, the J gene TRBJ2-5; 10 bases are a match to TRBD2. This TCR was recovered from a man between 50 and 59 years old in good health and CMV-seropositive. This chain's CDR3 is CATSRDPASGSETQYF. The CDR3 nucleotides read TGTGCCACCAGCAGAGATCCCGCTAGCGGGAGTGAGACCCAGTACTTC.